The sequence of this T cell receptor beta chain was determined in a study of spatial heterogeneity in lung cancer. Study details: Consistent detection of more beta-chain than alpha-chain sequences was observed. Broader study findings: The number of expanded tumor alpha and beta chains correlated with mutation number. Alpha chain coverage of tumor T cells was estimated at roughly 6.9%, and beta chain coverage at about 13%.

By proportion, this clonotype is medium-sized. Antigen: not known. Specified time point: sample taken at primary tumor resection. Samples came from 72 TRACERx patients with untreated early-stage lung cancer. Tumor, nontumor lung or frozen PBMC supplied whole RNA, sequenced without sorting. Using its own MiXCR run on the 5' RACE reads, TCRdb lists one record per CDR3 protein. The sample has about 13,000 distinct CDR3 sequences, more than 5.5% seen once; the top ten hold around 10%. Trimming removed 9 bases from V and 5 bases from J, with 17 bases in between. The CDR3 loop spans 13 amino acids. The germline V gene encodes CDR1 MNHEY and CDR2 SVGEGT.

Here the sequenced sample was lung tumor tissue, taken at surgery. The source of this sequence is a female donor with early-stage non-small cell lung cancer. The V call is TRBV6-2 or TRBV6-3, the J call TRBJ2-7, with D perhaps TRBD1 (6 bases). CDR3 protein: CASTGHLRHEQYF. The CDR3 DNA sequence: TGTGCCAGTACGGGACACCTCCGCCACGAGCAGTACTTC.